The 16 T cell receptor beta chains listed next were all sequenced from one sample in a study of shared clonotypes between healthy human individuals. The data were produced by immunoSEQ multiplex PCR, yet TCRdb's version contains in-frame clones alone and is incomplete. The sample carries fewer than 600,000 clones, 75% to 85% recorded once. Sequenced material: PBMCs. These TCRs come from a middle-aged woman in good health. Some clones in this sample may be carry-over from other donors' samples.

This chain uses TRBV28 with TRBJ2-1, with 8 bases aligning to TRBD1. V gave up 5 bases and J gave up 4 bases; unmatched junction bases: 7. The CDR3 has 15 residues. Germline CDR1 MDHEN, CDR2 SYDVKM. CDR3 region: CASSRTGNRYNEQFF. For the CDR3, the DNA is TGTGCCAGCAGTCGGACAGGGAATAGGTACAATGAGCAGTTCTTC.

On this clone itself: Its ends do not fully match the called genes, so a read error is possible. This rearrangement joins TRBV27 to TRBJ2-4, with TRBD1 identical over 9 bases. Germline CDR1 MNHEY, CDR2 SMNVEV (reference sequence). The length of the CDR3 is 14 residues. The CDR3 DNA reads as TGTGCCAGCAGTCCGACTCCGGACAGGGGCATGTATAGCTTC. Its translation: CASSPTPDRGMYSF.

The J gene is TRBJ2-3, the V gene TRBV18; D possibly corresponds to TRBD2 (6 bases). The germline gives CDR1 KGHSH, CDR2 LQKENI. CDR3 length: 15 amino acids. V lost 4 bases, J lost 1 base, and 12 bases lay in between. DNA of the CDR3: TGTGCCAGCTCACTCGGGAGAGGGGGCACAGATACGCAGTATTTT. As protein: CASSLGRGGTDTQYF.

The chain employs TRBV2 and TRBJ2-5; TRBD2 aligns across 10 bases. Per the germline V gene, CDR1 is SNHLY and CDR2 is FYNNEI. CDR3 size: 15 residues. Trimming cost V 6 bases and J 1 base; bases outside gene matches: 5. CDR3 sequence: CASRSIAGGQETQYF. The CDR3 DNA reads TGTGCCAGCAGGTCCATAGCGGGAGGCCAAGAGACCCAGTACTTC.

The chain couples TRBV9 to TRBJ2-7, with 12 bases aligning to TRBD2. The V gene end was trimmed by 4 bases and the J gene end by 4 bases; junction bases not matched to a gene: 6. The CDR3 is 15 amino acids. CDR1 is SGDLS and CDR2 is YYNGEE in the germline V gene. The CDR3 region is CASSPRLAGVYEQYF. The CDR3 DNA sequence: TGTGCCAGCAGCCCCCGACTAGCGGGAGTATACGAGCAGTACTTC.

This rearrangement joins TRBV19 to TRBJ2-5; D perhaps matches TRBD1 (6 bases). The CDR3 contains 14 residues. Trimming took 4 bases from V and 5 from J, leaving 14 bases between them. Germline V gene sequence: CDR1 LNHDA, CDR2 SQIVND (reference sequence). As DNA, the CDR3 is TGTGCCAGTAGTACCTCACAGGGCCTGGAGACCCAGTACTTC. This translates into CASSTSQGLETQYF.

J is TRBJ2-3 and V is TRBV7-3; D not certain. V lost 4 bases, J lost 1 base, and 9 bases lay in between. The CDR3 extends over 14 amino acids. Germline CDR1 is SGHTA and CDR2 is FQGTGA. The CDR3 DNA sequence: TGTGCCAGCAGCTCCCGTGGGGGCACAGATACGCAGTATTTT. The encoded protein is CASSSRGGTDTQYF.

V is TRBV7-3 and J is TRBJ1-4; TRBD1 is a possible D gene (5 bases). Germline V gene data show CDR1 as SGHTA and CDR2 as FQGTGA. CDR3 length equals 16 residues. V lost 5 bases and J lost 2, with 15 bases in between. The CDR3 here is CASSPPGGRTNEKLFF. The CDR3 coding sequence is TGTGCCAGCAGCCCCCCCGGGGGGAGGACTAATGAAAAACTGTTTTTT.

This clone turned up a few times. The chain couples TRBV7-9 to TRBJ2-2; D is uncertain. The V end lost 5 bases, the J end lost 4 bases, and 2 bases lay between the germline ends. Germline CDR1 SEHNR, CDR2 FQNEAQ (reference sequence). The CDR3 runs 11 residues. CDR3 in amino acids: CASSPTGELFF. Written as DNA, the CDR3 is TGTGCCAGCAGCCCCACCGGGGAGCTGTTTTTT.

The gene calls are TRBV19 and TRBJ1-2; 12 nucleotides align to TRBD1. V shed 6 bases, J shed 8 bases, and the junction held 10 bases outside the gene matches. Germline CDR1 LNHDA, CDR2 SQIVND (reference sequence). The CDR3 length is 15 residues. Written as DNA, the CDR3 is TGTGCCAGTAGGAATACCGGGACAGGGGGCTCAGGCTACACCTTC. Translating it yields CASRNTGTGGSGYTF.

This clone was observed a single time. One junction end disagrees with the germline gene, perhaps due to a read error. The chain has TRBV28 and TRBJ2-3; D remains ambiguous. The CDR3 totals 11 residues. The germline gives CDR1 MDHEN, CDR2 SYDVKM. The CDR3 loop is CASSSMSHPRF. The DNA for the CDR3 is TGTGCCAGCAGTTCTATGTCCCACCCTCGTTTT.

The V gene is TRBV9, the J gene TRBJ2-7; possible D gene TRBD2, 7 bases. The CDR3 is 13 residues long. V lost 4 bases and J lost 6, with 14 bases in between. Germline values: CDR1 SGDLS, CDR2 YYNGEE. The CDR3 DNA is TGTGCCAGCAGCCCAAGGGGGGAGGGCGAGCAGTACTTC. Its translation is CASSPRGEGEQYF.

V usage is TRBV10-3 and J usage is TRBJ2-3, with D possibly TRBD1 on 5 matching bases. The CDR3 runs to 16 residues. The V gene's germline CDR1 is ENHRY and CDR2 SYGVKD. V was shortened by 6 bases and J by 0 bases, with 16 bases between the two germline ends. This CDR3 reads CAISQGWDFSTDTQYF. CDR3 in DNA: TGTGCCATCAGCCAGGGTTGGGATTTTAGCACAGATACGCAGTATTTT.

The sample holds many counts of this clone. The V and J genes are TRBV7-3 and TRBJ2-2; 7 bases fit TRBD2. V was pared by 1 base and J by 7 bases, with 9 bases of the junction left unmatched. Germline V gene data show CDR1 as SGHTA and CDR2 as FQGTGA. The CDR3 has 16 residues. CDR3 loop: CASSLIPAGNLGELFF. CDR3 bases: TGTGCCAGCAGCTTAATCCCAGCGGGAAATCTCGGGGAGCTGTTTTTT.

The chain combines TRBV28 with TRBJ2-5; tentative D call: TRBD1 (5 bases). With 5 bases removed from V and 1 base from J, the gap between germline ends came to 8 bases. CDR1 is MDHEN, CDR2 SYDVKM, per germline. This CDR3 is 13 amino acids long. CDR3 residues: CASSPRVQETQYF. Here the CDR3 DNA reads TGTGCCAGCAGTCCCAGGGTCCAAGAGACCCAGTACTTC.

The chain couples TRBV15 to TRBJ2-7; D is possibly TRBD1 or TRBD2 (6 bases each). CDR3 length equals 16 residues. The V and J ends lost 1 base and 3 bases respectively, with 16 bases between them. Germline V CDR1 and CDR2: LNHNV, YYDKDF (reference sequence). The CDR3 DNA is TGTGCCACCAGCAGAGCTAAGGGGGGCAGGGACTACGAGCAGTACTTC. Its translation: CATSRAKGGRDYEQYF.